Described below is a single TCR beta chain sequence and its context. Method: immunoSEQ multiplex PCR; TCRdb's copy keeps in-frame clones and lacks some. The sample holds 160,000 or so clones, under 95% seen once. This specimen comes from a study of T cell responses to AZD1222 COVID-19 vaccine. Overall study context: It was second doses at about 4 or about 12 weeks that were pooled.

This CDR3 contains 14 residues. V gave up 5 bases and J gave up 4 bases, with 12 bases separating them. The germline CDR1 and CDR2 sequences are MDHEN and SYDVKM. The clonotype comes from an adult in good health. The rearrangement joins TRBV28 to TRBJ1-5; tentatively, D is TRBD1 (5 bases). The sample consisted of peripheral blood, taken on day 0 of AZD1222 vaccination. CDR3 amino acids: CASSHGGANQPQHF. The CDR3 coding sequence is TGTGCCAGCAGTCACGGTGGGGCAAATCAGCCCCAGCATTTT.